This TCR beta chain stems from a study of identical twins. Study outcomes and limitations: Beta clonotypes that were abundant in cord blood contained fewer insertions, a pattern absent from memory repertoires.

TCRdb used MiXCR to reprocess the 5' RACE reads, holding one entry per CDR3 protein. The table records 690,000 or so distinct CDR3 sequences, 8.6% of them present only once. Per germline, CDR1 SGHKS and CDR2 YYEKEE (reference sequence). The CDR3 has 16 amino acids. Trimming removed 3 bases at V and 2 bases at J, with 14 bases between. Concerning this clonotype: Antigen unknown.

This sample was also put to use in a study of yellow fever vaccine responses in identical twins.

Material for sequencing was PBMCs. V usage is TRBV5-5 and J usage is TRBJ2-2; D ambiguous. The receptor was derived from a woman aged 18-29 years in good health. Here the CDR3 DNA reads TGTGCCAGCAGCTCCGACGCCAACCTCAACACCGGGGAGCTGTTTTTT. It codes for CASSSDANLNTGELFF.